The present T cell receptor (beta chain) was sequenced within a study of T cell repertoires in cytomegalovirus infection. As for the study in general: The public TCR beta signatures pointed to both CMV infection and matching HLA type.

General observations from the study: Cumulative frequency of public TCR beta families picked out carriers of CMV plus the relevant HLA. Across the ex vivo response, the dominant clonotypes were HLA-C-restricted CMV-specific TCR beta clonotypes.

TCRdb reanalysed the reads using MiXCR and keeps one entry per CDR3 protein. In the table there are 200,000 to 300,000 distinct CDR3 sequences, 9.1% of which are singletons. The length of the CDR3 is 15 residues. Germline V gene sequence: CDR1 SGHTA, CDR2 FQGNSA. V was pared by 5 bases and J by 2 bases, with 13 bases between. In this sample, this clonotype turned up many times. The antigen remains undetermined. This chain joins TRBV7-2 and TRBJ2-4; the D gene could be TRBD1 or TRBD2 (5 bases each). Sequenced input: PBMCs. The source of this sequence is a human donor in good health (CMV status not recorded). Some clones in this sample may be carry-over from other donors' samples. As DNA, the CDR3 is TGTGCCAGCAGCGCCCCGGGGCTGACCAAAAACATTCAGTACTTC. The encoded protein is CASSAPGLTKNIQYF.